The present TCR beta chain was sequenced within a study of cytomegalovirus exposure and HLA in healthy donors. This clone is labeled as medium-sized. The CDR3 extends over 16 amino acids. V was clipped by 1 base and J by 1 base, with 8 bases between them. CDR1 and CDR2 (germline): LGHNA, YSLEER. In the PCR, 60 Vbeta and 13 Jbeta primers were used. Measured with immunoSEQ multiplex PCR; TCRdb has only the in-frame clones, and not every one. The sample holds about 38,000 clones; roughly 88% are singletons and the top ten take about 10%. This sequence originates from a middle-aged woman in good health and CMV-seropositive. Sequenced input: PBMCs. The chain recombines TRBV4-3 with TRBJ2-6, with D possibly TRBD2 on 5 matching bases. The CDR3 protein is CASSQVRGSGANVLTF. CDR3 in DNA: TGCGCCAGCAGCCAAGTCCGGGGATCTGGGGCCAACGTCCTGACTTTC.